This T cell receptor beta chain was sequenced for a study of human T cells and chemical hapten exposure. This CDR3 is 14 amino acids long. Losses at the gene ends were 10 bases for V and 5 bases for J; bases not matched to a gene: 7. Germline lookup yields CDR1 SGHNT and CDR2 YYREEE (reference sequence). The time point is: patch test 3, about 24 weeks after DPC sensitization. Treatment: therapeutic diphenylcyclopropenone sensitization with weekly scalp DPC. TCRdb reprocessed the RACE reads with MiXCR, giving one entry per CDR3 protein. The table lists 120,000 or so distinct CDR3 sequences, around 11% of them singletons.

The genes are TRBV5-4 and TRBJ2-3, with TRBD2 identical over 13 bases. The sequences come from whole blood, collected in connection with sensitization to the hapten diphenylcyclopropenone (DPC). The sequence came from a woman aged 50 to 65 with alopecia areata. Some clones in this sample may be carry-over from other donors' samples. The CDR3 region is CAATSGRAQDTQYF. In DNA, the CDR3 is TGTGCCGCTACTAGCGGGAGGGCCCAAGATACGCAGTATTTT.